The 26 T cell receptor beta chains listed next were all sequenced from one sample in a study of technical replicates of blood from a few donors. Only in-frame clones appear in the TCRdb table, and some are missing; sequencing was by immunoSEQ multiplex PCR. The sample includes roughly 68,000 clones, 95% to 97% of them seen just once. The sample consisted of T cells isolated from PBMCs. These receptors were obtained from a human donor in good health.

The chain is built from TRBV30 and TRBJ2-1; 9 bases fit TRBD1. Trimming removed 2 bases from V and 8 bases from J; junction bases left unmatched: 1. Per the germline V gene, CDR1 is GTSNPN and CDR2 is SVGIG (reference sequence). This CDR3 contains 12 residues. The CDR3 nucleotides read TGTGCCTGGAGTACAGGGGGCGATGAGCAGTTCTTC. Its translation is CAWSTGGDEQFF.

V gene TRBV9 combines with J gene TRBJ1-2; D ambiguous. The CDR3 has 12 amino acids. Trimming left V 0 bases short and J 8 bases short, with 8 bases between. Germline CDR1 SGDLS, CDR2 YYNGEE. The DNA of the CDR3 is TGTGCCAGCAGCGTAGCTATGAGAGGCTACACCTTC. Protein sequence: CASSVAMRGYTF.

The chain links TRBV28 to TRBJ1-1; D not certain. Germline CDR1 is MDHEN and CDR2 is SYDVKM. Trimming removed 3 bases from V and 1 base from J, with 3 bases in between. The CDR3 is 12 amino acids. In DNA, the CDR3 is TGTGCCAGCAGTTTTCAGAACACTGAAGCTTTCTTT. It translates to CASSFQNTEAFF.

This clone showed up just once. The rearrangement joins TRBV10-3 to TRBJ1-4, with 7 bases aligning to TRBD1. This CDR3 is built from 15 residues. J was trimmed by 5 bases and V by 2 bases; bases with no gene match: 5. CDR1 and CDR2 from the germline V gene are ENHRY and SYGVKD. The DNA of the CDR3 is TGTGCCATCAGTGAGGTGGGACAGACAAATGAAAAACTGTTTTTT. This translates into CAISEVGQTNEKLFF.

This clone was counted once. V is TRBV28 and J is TRBJ1-5; maybe TRBD1 (5 bases). CDR1 is MDHEN and CDR2 is SYDVKM in the germline V gene. This CDR3 is 19 amino acids long. The V end lost 1 base, the J end lost 7 bases, and 26 bases lay between the germline ends. The chain's CDR3 is CASSLFNFGRGEKLQPQHF. For the CDR3, the DNA is TGTGCCAGCAGTTTATTTAATTTCGGGCGGGGGGAGAAATTGCAGCCCCAGCATTTT.

A few counts support this clone. This chain connects TRBV30 to TRBJ1-5, with 7 bases matching TRBD1. Germline V gene data show CDR1 as GTSNPN and CDR2 as SVGIG (reference sequence). Trimming cost V 3 bases and J 4 bases; bases outside gene matches: 3. This CDR3 spans 13 amino acids. The CDR3, as DNA: TGTGCCTGGAGCCAACAGGGGAATCAGCCCCAGCATTTT. This gives the protein CAWSQQGNQPQHF.

The V and J genes are TRBV4-1 and TRBJ1-2; D uncertain. Deletions cut 0 bases from V and 2 bases from J, with 13 bases between. The germline V gene has CDR1 MGHRA and CDR2 YSYEKL. The CDR3 contains 16 residues. The CDR3 region has the DNA TGCGCCAGCAGCCAAGATTCTGGGAGGCTGAACTATGGCTACACCTTC. Translating it yields CASSQDSGRLNYGYTF.

The chain recombines TRBV9 with TRBJ1-1; D uncertain. Looked up from germline, CDR1 is SGDLS and CDR2 is YYNGEE. The V end was cut by 0 bases, the J end by 0 bases, with 6 bases between. CDR3 size: 14 residues. CDR3 sequence (DNA): TGTGCCAGCAGCGTAGCGCAGTTGAACACTGAAGCTTTCTTT. This codes for CASSVAQLNTEAFF.

The table lists this clone with a count of one. The chain recombines TRBV13 with TRBJ1-5; 9 bases agree with TRBD1. V shed 2 bases, J shed 6 bases, and the junction held 5 bases outside the gene matches. Per the germline V gene, CDR1 is PRHDT and CDR2 is FYEKMQ (reference sequence). The CDR3 totals 15 residues. CDR3 bases: TGTGCCAGCAGCTTATGGGGACAGGGAGGTCAGCCCCAGCATTTT. Translating gives CASSLWGQGGQPQHF.

The gene calls are TRBV28 and TRBJ2-1; 11 nucleotides align to TRBD2. The length of the CDR3 is 15 residues. V lost 6 bases to trimming and J lost 8 bases; unmatched junction nucleotides: 9. Germline values: CDR1 MDHEN, CDR2 SYDVKM. The CDR3 coding sequence is TGTGCCAGCAGATTTACTAGCGGGAGAATGTATGAGCAGTTCTTC. This codes for CASRFTSGRMYEQFF.

The chain is built from TRBV19 and TRBJ2-5; a weak D match, TRBD2 (6 bases). This CDR3 region has 14 residues. The germline gives CDR1 LNHDA, CDR2 SQIVND (reference sequence). The V end lost 4 bases, the J end lost 1 base, and 10 bases lay between the germline ends. The CDR3 protein is CASSREAVQETQYF. DNA for the CDR3: TGTGCCAGTAGTAGGGAGGCAGTCCAAGAGACCCAGTACTTC.

V gene TRBV4-1 combines with J gene TRBJ1-5; D is unclear. The CDR3 loop spans 14 amino acids. Germline CDR1 MGHRA, CDR2 YSYEKL. V was cut by 0 bases and J by 3 bases, with 6 bases left in between. Written as DNA, the CDR3 is TGCGCCAGCAGCCAAGAACATTTCAATCAGCCCCAGCATTTT. This gives the protein CASSQEHFNQPQHF.

J is TRBJ2-1 and V is TRBV28; D remains ambiguous. The germline CDR1 and CDR2 sequences are MDHEN and SYDVKM. V lost 3 bases, J lost 5 bases, and 11 bases lay in between. The CDR3 spans 14 residues. The CDR3 DNA follows: TGTGCCAGCAGTTTCACTCGGTCTCACAATGAGCAGTTCTTC. Translation: CASSFTRSHNEQFF.

The rearrangement joins TRBV6-1 to TRBJ1-1; D is unresolved. The CDR3 extends over 13 amino acids. Germline-derived CDR1 and CDR2 are MNHNS and SASEGT. V lost 8 bases and J lost 0, with 10 bases in between. CDR3 amino acids: CASAGFLNTEAFF. The CDR3 region has the DNA TGTGCCAGCGCGGGATTCTTGAACACTGAAGCTTTCTTT.

The chain uses TRBV6-6 and TRBJ1-1; TRBD1 matches at 9 bases. The V gene end was trimmed by 5 bases and the J gene end by 3 bases; junction bases not matched to a gene: 4. Per germline, CDR1 MNHNY and CDR2 SVGAGI (reference sequence). The CDR3 consists of 14 residues. CDR3 bases: TGTGCCAGCAGTCTGACAGGGGGGGACACTGAAGCTTTCTTT. Protein sequence: CASSLTGGDTEAFF.

J is TRBJ2-4 and V is TRBV7-9; 9 bases fit TRBD1. Germline V gives CDR1 SEHNR, CDR2 FQNEAQ (reference sequence). CDR3 length equals 16 residues. V shed 2 bases and J 3 bases; nucleotides not matched to a gene: 5. CDR3 loop: CASSLTGGAVKNIQYF. CDR3 coding DNA: TGTGCCAGCAGCTTAACAGGGGGCGCGGTCAAAAACATTCAGTACTTC.

This chain uses TRBV7-8 with TRBJ1-5; TRBD1 is a possible D gene (5 bases). Between the trimmed V and J ends, which lost 4 bases and 11 bases, there was a span of 18 bases. CDR1 and CDR2 (germline): SGHVS, FQNEAQ. The CDR3 is 14 residues long. CDR3 nucleotides: TGTGCCAGCAGCTCAGACAGACCCCCTGGGTCCCAGCATTTT. Its translation: CASSSDRPPGSQHF.

V usage is TRBV6-5 and J usage is TRBJ2-1; 7 positions agree with TRBD2. The trim removed 0 bases at V and 10 bases at J, leaving 3 bases unmatched. This CDR3 is 13 amino acids long. CDR1 and CDR2 from the germline V gene are MNHEY and SVGAGI. DNA of the CDR3: TGTGCCAGCAGTTACTCATTAGCGGGCGAGCAGTTCTTC. Its translation is CASSYSLAGEQFF.

The chain employs TRBV30 and TRBJ2-4, with 9 bases aligning to TRBD1. The V segment lost 2 bases and the J segment 9 bases; nucleotides outside the gene matches: 5. Germline CDR1 reads GTSNPN; CDR2 reads SVGIG (reference sequence). The length of the CDR3 is 13 residues. CDR3 amino acids: CAWSKGQGGIQYF. The CDR3 DNA is TGTGCCTGGAGTAAGGGACAGGGCGGCATTCAGTACTTC.

The chain combines TRBV11-2 with TRBJ2-1; D might be TRBD2 (6 bases). The CDR3 has 15 residues. Between the trimmed V and J ends, which lost 0 bases and 4 bases, there was a span of 10 bases. In germline, CDR1 is SGHAT, CDR2 FQNNGV. This CDR3 reads CASSLDGTLYNEQFF. The CDR3 coding sequence is TGTGCCAGCAGCTTAGACGGGACTTTGTACAATGAGCAGTTCTTC.

The chain carries TRBV7-3 and TRBJ2-1, with D tentatively TRBD2 (5 bases). Trimming stripped 5 bases from V and 0 bases from J, with 11 bases between. The CDR3 is 15 residues long. Germline CDR1 SGHTA, CDR2 FQGTGA. CDR3 amino acids: CASSHSASSYNEQFF. Written as DNA, the CDR3 is TGTGCCAGCAGCCATAGCGCCAGCTCCTACAATGAGCAGTTCTTC.

This clone showed up just a few times. The rearrangement links TRBV15 to TRBJ2-7; TRBD2 is a possible D gene (6 bases). Germline V CDR1 and CDR2: LNHNV, YYDKDF (reference sequence). V was cut by 8 bases and J by 0 bases, with 14 bases left in between. The CDR3 consists of 14 residues. The DNA for the CDR3 is TGTGCCACCGGATGGGGAGGAGGCTCCTACGAGCAGTACTTC. Amino acids: CATGWGGGSYEQYF. Drawing the rest from reference TRBV15 and TRBJ2-7, the complete variable domain is DAMVIQNPRYQVTQFGKPVTLSCSQTLNHNVMYWYQQKSSQAPKLLFHYYDKDFNNEADTPDNFQSRRPNTSFCFLDIRSPGLGDTAMYLCATGWGGGSYEQYFGPGTRLTVT.

The chain employs TRBV11-3 and TRBJ2-5; D possibly corresponds to TRBD1 (6 bases). Germline lookup yields CDR1 SGHNT and CDR2 YENEEA. This CDR3 is 15 amino acids long. Deletions cut 1 base from V and 2 bases from J, with 11 bases between. The CDR3 protein is CASSLGIGTQETQYF. Written as DNA, the CDR3 is TGTGCCAGCAGCTTAGGTATTGGGACACAAGAGACCCAGTACTTC.

The chain carries TRBV4-1 and TRBJ1-2, with 10 bases identical to TRBD1. Trimming took 1 base from V and 5 from J; bases not matched to a gene: 4. This CDR3 spans 15 amino acids. Germline CDR1 is MGHRA and CDR2 is YSYEKL. The CDR3: CASSQGDRGTYGYTF. The CDR3 DNA reads TGCGCCAGCAGCCAAGGGGACAGGGGAACTTATGGCTACACCTTC.

This chain uses TRBV13 with TRBJ1-2, with D possibly TRBD1 on 6 matching bases. V dropped 5 bases and J dropped 8 bases, with 15 bases sitting between them. CDR1 PRHDT and CDR2 FYEKMQ come from the germline V gene (reference sequence). CDR3 length: 13 residues. CDR3 region: CASSTNTGQGYTF. CDR3 sequence (DNA): TGTGCCAGCAGCACAAACACAGGGCAGGGCTACACCTTC.

The rearrangement uses TRBV21-1 and TRBJ1-5; TRBD1, the D gene given by the table, was not confirmed from the DNA. TRBV21-1 is shown as a pseudogene. The CDR3 contains 18 residues. The CDR3 DNA follows: TGTGCCAGCAGCAAAAAGACAGGGGATAGCTTTGACAATCAGCCCCAGCATTTT. It codes for CASSKKTGDSFDNQPQHF.